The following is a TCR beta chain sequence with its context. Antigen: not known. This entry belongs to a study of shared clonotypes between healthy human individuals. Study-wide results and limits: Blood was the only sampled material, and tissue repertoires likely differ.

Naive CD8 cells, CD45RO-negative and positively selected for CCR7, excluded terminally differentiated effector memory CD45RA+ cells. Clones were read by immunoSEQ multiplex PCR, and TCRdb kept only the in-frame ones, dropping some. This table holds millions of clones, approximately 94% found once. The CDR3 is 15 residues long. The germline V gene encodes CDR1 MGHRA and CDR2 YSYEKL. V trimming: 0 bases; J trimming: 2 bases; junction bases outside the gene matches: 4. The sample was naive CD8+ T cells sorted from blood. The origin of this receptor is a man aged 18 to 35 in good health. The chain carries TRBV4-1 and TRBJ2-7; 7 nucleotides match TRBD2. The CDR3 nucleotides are TGCGCCAGCAGCCAAGAGGAGCGGGGAACCTACGAGCAGTACTTC. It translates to CASSQEERGTYEQYF.